The 21 T cell receptor beta chains below all came from one sample that was sequenced in a study of blood T cell repertoires in COVID-19. Some clones are missing from TCRdb's copy, which holds only in-frame ones; the method was immunoSEQ multiplex PCR. The data contain about 55,000 clones, more than 80% of them singletons. The sequenced material came from peripheral blood. Source of these receptors: a human donor in a cohort sampled during active COVID-19.

V and J are TRBV19 and TRBJ2-1; TRBD2 agrees at 8 bases. V trimming: 6 bases; J trimming: 2 bases; junction bases outside the gene matches: 3. The CDR3 totals 14 residues. Germline assignment: CDR1 LNHDA and CDR2 SQIVND (reference sequence). The CDR3 sequence is CASSGGGTYNEQFF. Written as DNA, the CDR3 is TGTGCCAGTAGCGGGGGGGGAACCTACAATGAGCAGTTCTTC.

The sample holds a few counts of this clone. The chain has TRBV29-1 and TRBJ1-5; 8 nucleotides agree with TRBD1. The V gene's germline CDR1 is SQVTM and CDR2 ANQGSEA. V dropped 6 bases and J dropped 6; count of bases not matched to a gene: 4. The CDR3 consists of 12 residues. This chain's CDR3 is CSVGQGGQPQHF. The CDR3 DNA sequence: TGCAGCGTCGGACAGGGTGGTCAGCCCCAGCATTTT.

The chain combines TRBV21-1 with TRBJ2-4; the D call of TRBD2 is as the table states it, not checked on the DNA. TRBV21-1 is termed a pseudogene. The CDR3 has 17 residues. The CDR3 sequence is CASSKREGEVSKNIQYF. The CDR3 DNA reads TGTGCCAGCAGCAAACGAGAAGGGGAGGTGAGCAAAAACATTCAGTACTTC.

The chain employs TRBV5-6 and TRBJ2-7, with 8 bases fitting TRBD1. The CDR3 extends over 12 amino acids. The germline V gene has CDR1 SGHDT and CDR2 YYEEEE. V lost 0 bases to trimming and J lost 12 bases; unmatched junction nucleotides: 5. The CDR3 sequence: CASSLVGQVPYF. The CDR3 DNA is TGTGCCAGCAGCTTGGTGGGACAGGTCCCGTACTTC.

The chain employs TRBV7-9 and TRBJ2-7, with TRBD2 matching over 14 bases. This CDR3 spans 19 amino acids. From germline, CDR1 is SEHNR and CDR2 FQNEAQ (reference sequence). Trimming took 5 bases from V and 6 from J; bases not matched to a gene: 18. The CDR3 reads CASSPGTSGRAYGSGEQYF. CDR3 bases: TGTGCCAGCAGCCCCGGGACTAGCGGGAGAGCTTATGGGTCTGGCGAGCAGTACTTC.

The chain links TRBV7-2 to TRBJ1-5; TRBD1 agrees at 11 bases. The CDR3 covers 15 residues. The trim removed 1 base at V and 7 bases at J, leaving 3 bases unmatched. Per the germline V gene, CDR1 is SGHTA and CDR2 is FQGNSA. DNA for the CDR3: TGTGCCAGCAGCTTAGTGGACAGGGGGCAACAGCCCCAGCATTTT. Protein product: CASSLVDRGQQPQHF.

As concerns this clone: Because it lacks the conserved phenylalanine or tryptophan at the end, this CDR3 is likely a read error. The rearrangement links TRBV7-8 to TRBJ2-3; TRBD2 is a possible D gene (7 bases). V was shortened by 0 bases and J by 8 bases, with 18 bases between the two germline ends. The CDR3 totals 16 residues. Germline V gene data show CDR1 as SGHVS and CDR2 as FQNEAQ. CDR3 residues: CASSLAARGGAGTQYL. The CDR3 coding sequence is TGTGCCAGCAGCTTAGCAGCCAGGGGAGGGGCAGGTACGCAGTATCTT.

This clone was seen a handful of times. The rearrangement joins TRBV9 to TRBJ1-5, with a tentative D call TRBD1 (5 bases). V lost 0 bases and J 9 bases, leaving 13 bases between the germline ends. Germline loops: CDR1 SGDLS, CDR2 YYNGEE. CDR3 size: 14 residues. CDR3 amino acids: CASSVDWNQGPQHF. Written as DNA, the CDR3 is TGTGCCAGCAGCGTAGACTGGAATCAGGGGCCCCAGCATTTT.

The chain is built from TRBV2 and TRBJ1-6; D remains ambiguous. Germline CDR1 is SNHLY and CDR2 is FYNNEI. V gave up 4 bases and J gave up 2 bases, with 15 bases separating them. The CDR3 runs 17 residues. CDR3 residues: CASSAREGVPYNSPLHF. As DNA, the CDR3 is TGTGCCAGCAGTGCAAGAGAGGGTGTCCCCTATAATTCACCCCTCCACTTT.

In its sample, this clone was seen once. V and J are TRBV5-1 and TRBJ1-2, with 7 bases aligning to TRBD1. This CDR3 spans 16 amino acids. Trimming cost V 4 bases and J 0 bases; bases outside gene matches: 9. The germline CDR1 and CDR2 sequences are SGHRS and YFSETQ. CDR3: CASSLGQLPPNYGYTF. In DNA, the CDR3 is TGCGCCAGCAGCCTGGGACAGTTGCCTCCTAACTATGGCTACACCTTC.

The V and J genes are TRBV3-1 (or the pseudogene TRBV3-2) and TRBJ2-7; 9 bases match TRBD1. Germline CDR1 and CDR2: LGHDT and YNNKEL (reference sequence). The CDR3 length is 15 residues. The ends lost 2 bases at V and 4 bases at J; junction bases unmatched: 6. This CDR3 is CASSQRTGALYEQYF. For the CDR3, the DNA is TGTGCCAGCAGCCAACGGACAGGGGCGTTATACGAGCAGTACTTC.

The V call is TRBV18, the J call TRBJ2-5; the match to TRBD2 covers 11 bases. Germline assignment: CDR1 KGHSH and CDR2 LQKENI. V lost 5 bases to trimming and J lost 0 bases; unmatched junction nucleotides: 5. This CDR3 comprises 16 residues. Written as DNA, the CDR3 is TGTGCCAGCTCAATAGCGGGAGGGACGTACCAAGAGACCCAGTACTTC. Translating it yields CASSIAGGTYQETQYF.

V and J are TRBV30 and TRBJ2-7; D perhaps matches TRBD1 (6 bases). The CDR3 sequence is 12 residues long. With 2 bases removed from V and 6 bases from J, the gap between germline ends came to 11 bases. CDR1 is GTSNPN and CDR2 is SVGIG in the germline V gene (reference sequence). The CDR3 sequence: CAWSNTGSEQYF. Here the CDR3 DNA reads TGTGCCTGGAGTAACACAGGGTCCGAGCAGTACTTC.

The chain has TRBV9 and TRBJ2-3, with 8 bases identical to TRBD2. Per germline, CDR1 SGDLS and CDR2 YYNGEE. The V and J ends lost 2 bases and 6 bases, in that order; junction bases with no gene match: 5. This CDR3 is 14 amino acids long. CDR3 loop: CASSVAGGWDTQYF. The CDR3 DNA sequence: TGTGCCAGCAGCGTCGCGGGGGGTTGGGATACGCAGTATTTT.

The chain has TRBV5-4 and TRBJ1-1; D gene ambiguous. The germline V gene encodes CDR1 SGHNT and CDR2 YYREEE (reference sequence). CDR3 length: 13 amino acids. V was clipped by 0 bases and J by 1 base, with 4 bases between them. CDR3 amino acids: CASSLGANTEAFF. Written as DNA, the CDR3 is TGTGCCAGCAGCTTGGGGGCGAACACTGAAGCTTTCTTT.

This sequence joins TRBV28 and TRBJ2-3; the D is unclear. The V and J ends lost 3 bases and 6 bases respectively, with 10 bases between them. Per germline, CDR1 MDHEN and CDR2 SYDVKM. The CDR3 extends over 13 amino acids. The CDR3: CASSFVQPDTQYF. Written as DNA, the CDR3 is TGTGCCAGCAGTTTTGTACAGCCCGATACGCAGTATTTT.

The chain combines TRBV11-2 with TRBJ1-4, with 9 bases matching TRBD1. The V gene end was trimmed by 4 bases and the J gene end by 5 bases; junction bases not matched to a gene: 5. Per germline, CDR1 SGHAT and CDR2 FQNNGV. This CDR3 is 15 amino acids long. CDR3 region: CASSSPGTGNEKLFF. The CDR3 coding sequence is TGTGCCAGCAGCTCCCCCGGGACAGGGAATGAAAAACTGTTTTTT.

The chain is built from TRBV2 and TRBJ2-5; weak D call: TRBD2 (5 bases). The CDR3 runs 11 residues. Germline V gene sequence: CDR1 SNHLY, CDR2 FYNNEI. V was shortened by 10 bases and J by 5 bases, with 11 bases between the two germline ends. The CDR3 protein is CATESGETQYF. DNA of the CDR3: TGTGCCACCGAATCGGGGGAGACCCAGTACTTC.

V and J are TRBV5-4 and TRBJ1-2, with 9 bases aligning to TRBD1. This CDR3 contains 14 residues. Unmatched junction bases numbered 6, after V lost 1 base and J lost 8 bases. Germline V gene sequence: CDR1 SGHNT, CDR2 YYREEE (reference sequence). CDR3 amino acids: CASSLTGTGMGYTF. The CDR3 DNA follows: TGTGCCAGCAGCTTGACGGGGACAGGGATGGGCTACACCTTC.

The V and J genes are TRBV19 and TRBJ2-2, with D maybe TRBD1 (6 bases). The CDR3 is 16 residues long. V was pared by 1 base and J by 0 bases, with 9 bases between. Germline CDR1 reads LNHDA; CDR2 reads SQIVND (reference sequence). The CDR3 spells CASSIVGASNTGELFF. Written as DNA, the CDR3 is TGTGCCAGTAGTATAGTGGGGGCTTCGAACACCGGGGAGCTGTTTTTT.

This chain uses TRBV10-3 with TRBJ2-7, with 9 bases fitting TRBD2. V lost 3 bases and J lost 3; bases outside the gene matches: 6. The V gene's germline CDR1 is ENHRY and CDR2 SYGVKD. There are 15 residues in the CDR3. The CDR3 sequence: CAISEGGGAYYEQYF. The CDR3, as DNA: TGTGCCATCAGTGAAGGCGGGGGGGCATACTACGAGCAGTACTTC.